Listed below are T cell receptor beta chains from one sample, sequenced in a study of T cells in Graves' hyperthyroidism and ophthalmopathy. One entry per CDR3 protein, called by TCRdb with MiXCR from the multiplex PCR reads. This sample carries hundreds of thousands of distinct CDR3 sequences, roughly 16% of them seen once, and the ten largest clones take 3% to 4%. Sequencing input: blood. These receptors came from a woman in her 40s with Graves' ophthalmopathy. Both conserved end residues are part of each CDR3. The D gene is left open where the match is weak. Where a row states a size, it is once, few, many or the class of an expanded clone; other rows omit it.

TRBJ2-5	TRBD1	TRBV2	many	CASRPGGQETQYF	TGTGCCAGCAGACCAGGGGGCCAAGAGACCCAGTACTTC
TRBJ2-7	NA	TRBV6-1	many	CASSESAESYEQYF	TGTGCCAGCAGTGAATCTGCGGAGTCCTACGAGCAGTACTTC
TRBJ2-7	TRBD2	TRBV20-1	many	CSARDLLAGGYEQYF	TGCAGTGCTAGAGATTTACTAGCGGGTGGCTACGAGCAGTACTTC
TRBJ1-4	TRBD1	TRBV20-1	many	CSAANRGGGEKLFF	TGCAGTGCCGCAAACAGGGGCGGCGGTGAAAAACTGTTTTTT
TRBJ1-2	NA	TRBV7-9	NA	CASSFGQFNAGYGYTF	TGTGCCAGCAGCTTTGGGCAGTTTAATGCGGGCTATGGCTACACCTTC
TRBJ2-1	NA	TRBV7-8	few	CASSLSFFGGAYDSSYNEQFF	TGTGCCAGCAGCTTATCTTTCTTCGGCGGGGCTTATGACAGCTCCTACAATGAGCAGTTCTTC
TRBJ2-7	TRBD2	TRBV28	few	CASSELAVSSYEQYF	TGTGCCAGCAGTGAGCTAGCGGTTAGCTCCTACGAGCAGTACTTC
TRBJ2-5	TRBD1	TRBV11-2	NA	CASSAQIDRGKTQYF	TGTGCCAGCAGCGCTCAAATTGACAGGGGTAAGACCCAGTACTTC
TRBJ2-3	TRBD2	TRBV20-1	many	CSARDWNGLAGGPDTQYF	TGCAGTGCTAGAGATTGGAACGGACTAGCGGGGGGGCCAGATACGCAGTATTTT
TRBJ2-1	TRBD2	TRBV4-2	few	CASSPAGKSYNEQFF	TGTGCCAGCAGCCCAGCGGGAAAATCCTACAATGAGCAGTTCTTC
TRBJ1-5	NA	TRBV2	NA	CASCDDSNQPQHF	TGTGCCAGCTGTGACGATAGCAATCAGCCCCAGCATTTT
TRBJ2-7	TRBD1	TRBV12-3/TRBV12-4	many	CASSPGQGYEQYF	TGTGCCAGCAGTCCGGGACAGGGCTACGAGCAGTACTTC
TRBJ1-2	NA	TRBV6-5	once	CASSYPTGQPSYGYTF	TGTGCCAGCAGTTACCCTACAGGACAACCCTCCTATGGCTACACCTTC
TRBJ2-6	NA	TRBV30	NA	CAWRDSSGANVLTF	TGTGCCTGGAGGGACTCCTCTGGGGCCAACGTCCTGACTTTC
TRBJ2-5	TRBD2	TRBV20-1	many	CSAVGLAGETQYF	TGCAGTGCCGTCGGACTAGCGGGAGAGACCCAGTACTTC
TRBJ1-1	NA	TRBV4-1	few	CASSQDTVRGTEAFF	TGCGCCAGCAGCCAAGATACCGTGAGGGGTACTGAAGCTTTCTTT
TRBJ1-2	NA	TRBV6-1	many	CASSYYNSYIYTF	TGTGCCAGCAGCTACTACAACAGTTATATCTACACCTTC
TRBJ2-2	TRBD2	TRBV30	few	CAWNGLAGVVNTGELFF	TGTGCCTGGAATGGACTAGCGGGAGTCGTGAACACCGGGGAGCTGTTTTTT
TRBJ1-6	NA	TRBV6-1	NA	CASSKEDGSPLHF	TGTGCCAGCAGTAAAGAGGATGGTTCACCCCTCCACTTT
TRBJ2-3	NA	TRBV3-1	many	CASSQQDTGSTDTQYF	TGTGCCAGCAGCCAGCAAGACACCGGGAGCACAGATACGCAGTATTTT
TRBJ1-6	NA	TRBV6-6	few	CASSYSRTYNSPLHF	TGTGCCAGCAGTTACTCGCGGACCTATAATTCACCCCTCCACTTT
TRBJ1-5	NA	TRBV20-1	many	CSASTRRGNNQPQHF	TGCAGTGCTAGCACTAGGAGGGGAAACAATCAGCCCCAGCATTTT
TRBJ2-2	NA	TRBV18	many	CASPGPVDTGELFF	TGTGCCAGCCCTGGTCCCGTGGACACCGGGGAGCTGTTTTTT
TRBJ2-2	TRBD2	TRBV24-1	many	CATSGGSGRGRSGELFF	TGTGCCACCAGTGGAGGAAGCGGGAGGGGACGATCCGGGGAGCTGTTTTTT
TRBJ2-3	TRBD2	TRBV3-1	many	CASSLWTSGRKTDTQYF	TGTGCCAGCAGCCTTTGGACTAGCGGGAGGAAGACAGATACGCAGTATTTT
TRBJ2-5	TRBD1	TRBV27	few	CASRTGGRQTQYF	TGTGCCAGCCGGACAGGGGGGCGACAGACCCAGTACTTC
TRBJ1-1	NA	TRBV7-3	many	CASSLAAGNPEAFF	TGTGCCAGCAGCTTAGCGGCAGGGAATCCTGAAGCTTTCTTT
TRBJ1-5	NA	TRBV6-4	NA	CASRDDSSQPQHF	TGTGCCAGCAGGGACGACAGTAGTCAGCCCCAGCATTTT
TRBJ2-7	TRBD2	TRBV2	NA	CASSGPGLAGDHEQYF	TGTGCCAGCAGCGGCCCGGGACTAGCGGGAGATCACGAGCAGTACTTC
TRBJ2-1	NA	TRBV2	few	CASSEAGHEQFF	TGTGCCAGCAGTGAAGCGGGTCATGAGCAGTTCTTC
TRBJ1-1	TRBD1	TRBV28	NA	CASGGQGLTNTEAFF	TGTGCCAGCGGTGGACAGGGATTAACGAACACTGAAGCTTTCTTT
TRBJ2-1	NA	TRBV4-2	NA	CASSQVFAGVSYNEQFF	TGTGCCAGCAGCCAAGTTTTCGCCGGGGTTTCCTACAATGAGCAGTTCTTC
TRBJ2-7	NA	TRBV12-3/TRBV12-4	few	CASTQGGQGIQKQYF	TGTGCCAGCACCCAGGGTGGCCAGGGGATCCAAAAGCAGTACTTC
TRBJ2-5	TRBD2	TRBV7-8	many	CASSLEWGGGAETQYF	TGTGCCAGCAGCTTAGAGTGGGGCGGGGGGGCTGAGACCCAGTACTTC
TRBJ2-5	NA	TRBV6-1	many	CASSEGPGQETQYF	TGTGCCAGCAGTGAAGGTCCGGGTCAAGAGACCCAGTACTTC
TRBJ2-3	NA	TRBV6-1	few	CASSTRDPGSNTQYF	TGTGCCAGCAGTACCCGGGACCCTGGGTCAAATACGCAGTATTTT
TRBJ1-5	TRBD1	TRBV12-3/TRBV12-4	few	CASSQDRGREPQHF	TGTGCCAGCAGTCAGGACAGGGGGAGAGAGCCCCAGCATTTT
TRBJ1-3	NA	TRBV18	many	CASSPRLGFYYTIYF	TGTGCCAGCTCACCGAGGTTGGGGTTTTATTACACCATATATTTT
TRBJ1-5	NA	TRBV6-2/TRBV6-3	few	CASSPRGSGNQPQHF	TGTGCCAGCAGCCCCAGGGGATCTGGCAATCAGCCCCAGCATTTT
TRBJ2-7	NA	TRBV14	NA	CASSQDGWGLHPEQYF	TGTGCCAGCAGCCAAGATGGGTGGGGACTCCATCCCGAGCAGTACTTC
TRBJ2-3	NA	TRBV5-1	many	CASSHDGTDTQYF	TGCGCCAGCAGCCACGACGGGACAGATACGCAGTATTTT
TRBJ2-7	NA	TRBV11-2	many	CASSLDPIQGTNYEQYF	TGTGCCAGCAGCTTAGATCCTATTCAGGGGACCAACTACGAGCAGTACTTC
TRBJ1-1	NA	TRBV30	few	CASQSLGKTGEAFF	TGTGCCTCCCAGTCTTTAGGGAAGACTGGCGAAGCTTTCTTT
TRBJ1-3	NA	TRBV18	NA	CASSPPGQRNTIYF	TGTGCCAGCTCACCCCCGGGACAAAGAAACACCATATATTTT
TRBJ2-1	TRBD2	TRBV24-1	few	CATSAGGPFEQFF	TGTGCCACCAGTGCGGGAGGGCCGTTTGAGCAGTTCTTC
TRBJ2-1	NA	TRBV10-2	NA	CASSDGDISLNEQFF	TGCGCCAGCAGTGACGGTGACATCAGCTTGAATGAGCAGTTCTTC
TRBJ2-7	NA	TRBV20-1	many	CSAADSPYEQYF	TGCAGTGCCGCGGACAGCCCCTACGAGCAGTACTTC
TRBJ2-2	TRBD2	TRBV20-1	few	CSARVGSGRRTGELFF	TGCAGTGCTAGAGTCGGGAGCGGGAGGAGAACCGGGGAGCTGTTTTTT
TRBJ2-7	TRBD1	TRBV5-1	many	CASSLDGTGGAEQYF	TGCGCCAGCAGCTTGGACGGGACAGGGGGCGCCGAGCAGTACTTC
TRBJ2-3	NA	TRBV27	NA	CASSLKGLSTDTQYF	TGTGCCAGCAGTTTAAAAGGGTTGAGCACAGATACGCAGTATTTT
TRBJ1-2	NA	TRBV10-3	NA	CAISETGVREDGYTF	TGTGCCATCAGTGAGACCGGGGTCAGGGAGGATGGCTACACCTTC
TRBJ1-3	NA	TRBV14	few	CASSQALGDGNTIYF	TGTGCCAGCAGCCAAGCCCTGGGCGACGGAAACACCATATATTTT
TRBJ2-1	TRBD2	TRBV4-2	many	CASSPKLAGVSNEQFF	TGTGCCAGCAGCCCAAAACTAGCGGGAGTGTCAAATGAGCAGTTCTTC
TRBJ1-4	TRBD1	TRBV7-9	few	CASSLGTGGPEKLFF	TGTGCCAGCAGCTTGGGTACAGGGGGGCCTGAAAAACTGTTTTTT